The 5 T cell receptor beta chains listed next were all sequenced from one sample in a study of regulatory T cells in long-lasting Graves disease. Time point in this sample: persistent/refractory GD, antithyroid drugs over 5 years with positive TRAb. Construction of the TCR library relied on RNA isolated from PBMCs. With iRepertoire HTBI primers and Arm-PCR of CDR3 regions, TCR beta libraries were built. Each CDR3 protein gets one entry after TCRdb re-called the multiplex PCR reads with MiXCR. The sample lists roughly 490,000 distinct CDR3 sequences, less than 25% occurring once. The sample was peripheral blood mononuclear cells (PBMCs), taken when the disease was refractory, from a patient treated with antithyroid drugs. These receptors came from a female donor with Graves disease.

V is TRBV6-2 or TRBV6-3 and J is TRBJ2-7, with 8 bases fitting TRBD1. The trim removed 7 bases at V and 0 bases at J, leaving 14 bases unmatched. Germline loops: CDR1 MNHEY, CDR2 SVGEGT. This CDR3 has 17 amino acids. CDR3 DNA: TGTGCCAGCAATAGATACGATATTGGACAGGGCTCCTACGAGCAGTACTTC. Translating it yields CASNRYDIGQGSYEQYF.

This clonotype was seen at least ten times. J is TRBJ2-5 and V is TRBV2, with a tentative D call TRBD1 (5 bases). The CDR3 totals 14 residues. Germline CDR1 SNHLY, CDR2 FYNNEI. V was trimmed by 3 bases and J by 5 bases, leaving 13 bases between them. CDR3 nucleotide sequence: TGTGCCAGCAGTGACCCCCGACAGAGGGAGACCCAGTACTTC. It specifies CASSDPRQRETQYF.

This chain links TRBV11-3 with TRBJ2-2; no definite D call. Germline CDR1 SGHNT, CDR2 YENEEA. The CDR3 loop spans 14 amino acids. V was trimmed by 5 bases and J by 7 bases, leaving 14 bases between them. The CDR3 coding sequence is TGTGCCAGCAGCGGGTACTTTGGGGACGGGGAGCTGTTTTTT. It codes for CASSGYFGDGELFF.

The rearrangement links TRBV7-9 to TRBJ1-4; D is uncertain. The CDR3 is made up of 14 amino acids. Germline V gene data show CDR1 as SEHNR and CDR2 as FQNEAQ (reference sequence). Deletions cut 0 bases from V and 4 bases from J, with 6 bases between. Here the CDR3 DNA reads TGTGCCAGCAGCTTAGCACTGTTTAATGAAAAACTGTTTTTT. This encodes CASSLALFNEKLFF.

This clonotype was recorded once. The CDR3 protein is CASSLSQVIDTQYF. CDR3 DNA: TGTGCCAGCAGCTTGTCCCAGGTTATCGATACGCAGTATTTT. The chain recombines TRBV7-6 with TRBJ2-3; D not certain. V lost 3 bases to trimming and J lost 6 bases, with 13 bases between them. Germline-derived CDR1 and CDR2 are SGHVS and FNYEAQ. This CDR3 is 14 amino acids long. The full variable domain, with the rest looked up from reference TRBV7-6 and TRBJ2-3, is GAGVSQSPRYKVTKRGQDVALRCDPISGHVSLYWYRQALGQGPEFLTYFNYEAQQDKSGLPNDRFSAERPEGSISTLTIQRTEQRDSAMYRCASSLSQVIDTQYFGPGTRLTVL.